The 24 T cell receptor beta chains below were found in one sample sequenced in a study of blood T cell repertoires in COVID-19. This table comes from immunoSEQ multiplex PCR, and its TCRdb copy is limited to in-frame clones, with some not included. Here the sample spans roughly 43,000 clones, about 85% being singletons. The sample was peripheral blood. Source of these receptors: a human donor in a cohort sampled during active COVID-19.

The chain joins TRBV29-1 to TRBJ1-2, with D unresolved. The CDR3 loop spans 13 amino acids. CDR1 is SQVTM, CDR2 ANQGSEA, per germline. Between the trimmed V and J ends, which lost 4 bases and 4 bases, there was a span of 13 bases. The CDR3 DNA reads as TGCAGCGTTGGTGAGAGCATTACCTATGGCTACACCTTC. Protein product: CSVGESITYGYTF.

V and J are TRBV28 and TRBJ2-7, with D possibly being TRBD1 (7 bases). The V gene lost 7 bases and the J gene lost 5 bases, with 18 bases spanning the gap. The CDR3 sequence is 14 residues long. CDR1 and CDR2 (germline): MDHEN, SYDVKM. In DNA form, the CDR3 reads TGTGCCAGCACCCTGACAGGGTGGAGGGACGAGCAGTACTTC. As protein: CASTLTGWRDEQYF.

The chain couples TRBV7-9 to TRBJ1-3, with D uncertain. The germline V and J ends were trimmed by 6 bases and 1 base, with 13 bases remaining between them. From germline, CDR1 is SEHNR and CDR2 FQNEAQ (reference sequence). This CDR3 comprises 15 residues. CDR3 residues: CASSSEGWSGNTIYF. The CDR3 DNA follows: TGTGCCAGCAGTTCCGAGGGTTGGTCTGGAAACACCATATATTTT.

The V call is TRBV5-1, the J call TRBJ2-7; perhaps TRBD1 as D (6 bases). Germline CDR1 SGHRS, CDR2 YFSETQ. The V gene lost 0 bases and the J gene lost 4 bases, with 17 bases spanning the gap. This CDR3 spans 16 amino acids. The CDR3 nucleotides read TGCGCCAGCAGCTTGGGTTCGGCAGGGGATGGGTACGAGCAGTACTTC. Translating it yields CASSLGSAGDGYEQYF.

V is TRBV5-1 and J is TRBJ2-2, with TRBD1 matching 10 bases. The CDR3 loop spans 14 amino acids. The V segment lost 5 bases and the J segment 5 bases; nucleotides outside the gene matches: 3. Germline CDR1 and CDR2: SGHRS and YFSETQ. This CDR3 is CASRTDRGTGELFF. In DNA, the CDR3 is TGCGCCAGCAGGACGGACAGGGGGACCGGGGAGCTGTTTTTT.

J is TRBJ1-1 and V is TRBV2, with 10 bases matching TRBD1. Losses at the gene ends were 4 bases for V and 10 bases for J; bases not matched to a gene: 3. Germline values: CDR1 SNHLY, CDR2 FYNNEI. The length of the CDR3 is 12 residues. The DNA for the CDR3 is TGTGCCAGCAGTGCCTGGACAGGGGGAGCTTTCTTT. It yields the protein CASSAWTGGAFF.

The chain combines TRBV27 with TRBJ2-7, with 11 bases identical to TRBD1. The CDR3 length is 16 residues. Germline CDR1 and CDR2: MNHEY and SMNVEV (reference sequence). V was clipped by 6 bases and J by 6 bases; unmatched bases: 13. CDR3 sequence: CASSPRFGTGGGEQYF. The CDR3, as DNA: TGTGCCAGCAGCCCAAGGTTCGGGACAGGGGGTGGCGAGCAGTACTTC.

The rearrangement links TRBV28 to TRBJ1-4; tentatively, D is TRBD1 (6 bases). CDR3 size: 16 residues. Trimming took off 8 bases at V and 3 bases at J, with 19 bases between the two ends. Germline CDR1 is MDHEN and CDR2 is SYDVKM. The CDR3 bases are TGTGCCAGCTCGGGCAGGGGTTGGTCGGCTAATGAAAAACTGTTTTTT. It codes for CASSGRGWSANEKLFF.

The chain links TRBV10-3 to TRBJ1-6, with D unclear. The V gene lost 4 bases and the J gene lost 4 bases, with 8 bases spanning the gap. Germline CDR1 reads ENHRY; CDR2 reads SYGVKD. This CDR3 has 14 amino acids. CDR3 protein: CAISAETYNSPLHF. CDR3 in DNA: TGTGCCATCAGTGCAGAGACATATAATTCACCCCTCCACTTT.

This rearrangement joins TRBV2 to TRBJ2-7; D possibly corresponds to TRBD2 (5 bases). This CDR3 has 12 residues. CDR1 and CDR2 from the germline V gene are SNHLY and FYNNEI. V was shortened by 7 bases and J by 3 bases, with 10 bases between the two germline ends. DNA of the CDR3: TGTGCCAGCATGTCGGGGATCTACGAGCAGTACTTC. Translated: CASMSGIYEQYF.

This CDR3 reads CASGERLNTEAFF. The CDR3 DNA reads as TGTGCCAGCGGCGAGCGTCTGAACACTGAAGCTTTCTTT. This chain joins TRBV6-9 and TRBJ1-1; D ambiguous. Germline V gene lookup returns CDR1 MNHGY and CDR2 SVAAGI. The V gene lost 8 bases and the J gene lost 0 bases, with 10 bases spanning the gap. The CDR3 is 13 amino acids.

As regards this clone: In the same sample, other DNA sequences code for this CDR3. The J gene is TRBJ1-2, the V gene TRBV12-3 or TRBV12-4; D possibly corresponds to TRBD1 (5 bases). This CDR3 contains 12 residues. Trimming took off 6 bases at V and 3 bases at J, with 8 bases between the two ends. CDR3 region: CASSPGDYGYTF. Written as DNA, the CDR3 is TGTGCCAGCAGCCCGGGGGACTATGGCTACACCTTC.

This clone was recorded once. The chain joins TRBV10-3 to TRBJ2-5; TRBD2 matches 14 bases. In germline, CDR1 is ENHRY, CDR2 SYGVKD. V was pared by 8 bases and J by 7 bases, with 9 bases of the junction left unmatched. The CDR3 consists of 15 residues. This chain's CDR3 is CAIGTTSGGAGTQYF. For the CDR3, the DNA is TGTGCCATCGGCACGACTAGCGGGGGGGCCGGGACCCAGTACTTC.

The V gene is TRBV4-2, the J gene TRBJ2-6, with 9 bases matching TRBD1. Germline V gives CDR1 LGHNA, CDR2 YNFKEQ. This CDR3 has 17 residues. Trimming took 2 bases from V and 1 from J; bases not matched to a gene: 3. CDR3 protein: CASSQRGTGSGANVLTF. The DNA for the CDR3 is TGTGCCAGCAGCCAACGCGGGACAGGGTCTGGGGCCAACGTCCTGACTTTC.

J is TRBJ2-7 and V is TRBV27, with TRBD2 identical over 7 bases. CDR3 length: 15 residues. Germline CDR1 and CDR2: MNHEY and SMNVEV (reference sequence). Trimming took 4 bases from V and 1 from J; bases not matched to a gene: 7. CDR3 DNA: TGTGCCAGCAGTTCCTGGGTGCGGGGGTCCTACGAGCAGTACTTC. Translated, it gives CASSSWVRGSYEQYF.

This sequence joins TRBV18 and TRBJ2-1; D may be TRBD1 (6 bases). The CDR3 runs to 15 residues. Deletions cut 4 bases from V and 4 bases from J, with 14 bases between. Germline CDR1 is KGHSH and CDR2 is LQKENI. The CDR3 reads CASSLTGTTYNEQFF. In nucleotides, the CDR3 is TGTGCCAGCTCACTGACCGGGACAACATACAATGAGCAGTTCTTC.

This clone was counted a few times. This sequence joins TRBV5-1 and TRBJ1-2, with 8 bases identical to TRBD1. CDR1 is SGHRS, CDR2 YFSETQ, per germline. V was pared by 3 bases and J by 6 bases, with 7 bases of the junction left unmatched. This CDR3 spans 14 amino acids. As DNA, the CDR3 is TGCGCCAGCAGCTCAGGGGGCGCGAGGGATGGCTACACCTTC. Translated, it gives CASSSGGARDGYTF.

The CDR3 sequence: CASSLIKNEQFF. The CDR3 nucleotides read TGTGCCAGCAGTCTTATAAAAAATGAGCAGTTCTTC. The chain recombines TRBV28 with TRBJ2-1; D uncertain. This CDR3 is built from 12 residues. Germline assignment: CDR1 MDHEN and CDR2 SYDVKM. V was trimmed by 5 bases and J by 7 bases, leaving 9 bases between them.

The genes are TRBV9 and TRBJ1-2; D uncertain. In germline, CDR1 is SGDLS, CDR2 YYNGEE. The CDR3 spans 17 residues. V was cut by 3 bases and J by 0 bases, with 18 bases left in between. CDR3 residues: CASSAPRDRAANYGYTF. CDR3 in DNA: TGTGCCAGCAGCGCCCCCCGGGATCGGGCTGCTAACTATGGCTACACCTTC. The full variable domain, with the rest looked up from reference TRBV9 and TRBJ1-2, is DSGVTQTPKHLITATGQRVTLRCSPRSGDLSVYWYQQSLDQGLQFLIQYYNGEERAKGNILERFSAQQFPDLHSELNLSSLELGDSALYFCASSAPRDRAANYGYTFGSGTRLTVV.

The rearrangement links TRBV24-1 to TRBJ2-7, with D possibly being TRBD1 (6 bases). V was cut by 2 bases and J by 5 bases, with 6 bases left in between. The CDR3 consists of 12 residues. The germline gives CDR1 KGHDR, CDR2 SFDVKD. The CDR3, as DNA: TGTGCCACCAGTGATTACAGGGACGAGCAGTACTTC. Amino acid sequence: CATSDYRDEQYF.

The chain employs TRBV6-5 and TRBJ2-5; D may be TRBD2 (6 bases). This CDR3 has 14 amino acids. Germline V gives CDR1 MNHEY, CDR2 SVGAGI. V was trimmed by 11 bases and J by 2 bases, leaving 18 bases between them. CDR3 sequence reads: CAGAPRAGQETQYF. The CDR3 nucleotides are TGTGCCGGGGCCCCTAGGGCGGGGCAAGAGACCCAGTACTTC.

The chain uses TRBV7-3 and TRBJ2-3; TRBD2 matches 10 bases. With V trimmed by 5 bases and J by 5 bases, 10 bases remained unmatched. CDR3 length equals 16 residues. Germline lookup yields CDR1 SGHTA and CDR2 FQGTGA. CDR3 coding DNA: TGTGCCAGCAGCACCACAGCGGGGGGGCCAGGAGATACGCAGTATTTT. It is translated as CASSTTAGGPGDTQYF. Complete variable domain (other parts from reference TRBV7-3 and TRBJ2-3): GAGVSQTPSNKVTEKGKYVELRCDPISGHTALYWYRQSLGQGPEFLIYFQGTGAADDSGLPNDRFFAVRPEGSVSTLKIQRTERGDSAVYLCASSTTAGGPGDTQYFGPGTRLTVL.

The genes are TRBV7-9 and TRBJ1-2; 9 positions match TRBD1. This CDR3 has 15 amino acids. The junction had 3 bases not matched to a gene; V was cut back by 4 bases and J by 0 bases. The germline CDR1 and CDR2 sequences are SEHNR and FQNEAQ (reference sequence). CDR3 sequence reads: CASSSRDRANYGYTF. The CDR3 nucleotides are TGTGCCAGCAGCTCCCGGGACAGGGCTAACTATGGCTACACCTTC.

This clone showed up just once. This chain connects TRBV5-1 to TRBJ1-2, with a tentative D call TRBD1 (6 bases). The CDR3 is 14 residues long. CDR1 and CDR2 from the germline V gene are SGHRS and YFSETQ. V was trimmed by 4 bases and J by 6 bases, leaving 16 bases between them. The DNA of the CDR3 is TGCGCCAGCAGCCTGGAGGGGAGGGGGAATGGCTACACCTTC. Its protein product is CASSLEGRGNGYTF.